Below, 17 T cell receptor beta chains from the same sample are listed, as sequenced in a study of blood T cell repertoires in COVID-19. Sequenced by immunoSEQ multiplex PCR; TCRdb stores in-frame clones only, minus some. Among about 150,000 clones listed, 86% were seen once. Input material: peripheral blood. The receptor source for this set is a man aged 50-59 years with active or convalescent COVID-19.

The gene calls are TRBV10-3 and TRBJ1-3; D possibly corresponds to TRBD1 (5 bases). Germline V gene lookup returns CDR1 ENHRY and CDR2 SYGVKD. V was trimmed by 6 bases and J by 1 base, leaving 10 bases between them. CDR3 length equals 14 residues. CDR3 in amino acids: CAISAGFSGNTIYF. For the CDR3, the DNA is TGTGCCATCAGCGCAGGGTTTTCTGGAAACACCATATATTTT.

This chain uses TRBV28 with TRBJ2-7; 11 nucleotides line up with TRBD2. The CDR3 runs to 17 residues. Trimming took 5 bases from V and 4 from J; bases not matched to a gene: 13. Germline V gene lookup returns CDR1 MDHEN and CDR2 SYDVKM. CDR3 nucleotides: TGTGCCAGCAGTCCCTGGCCCTTAGCGGGAGGGTTTTACGAGCAGTACTTC. This translates into CASSPWPLAGGFYEQYF. The variable domain in full, with the rest retrieved from reference TRBV28 and TRBJ2-7, is DVKVTQSSRYLVKRTGEKVFLECVQDMDHENMFWYRQDPGLGLRLIYFSYDVKMKEKGDIPEGYSVSREKKERFSLILESASTNQTSMYLCASSPWPLAGGFYEQYFGPGTRLTVT.

The chain recombines TRBV20-1 with TRBJ2-5; perhaps TRBD1 as D (6 bases). CDR3 length equals 14 residues. The V end lost 3 bases, the J end lost 2 bases, and 13 bases lay between the germline ends. Germline values: CDR1 DFQATT, CDR2 SNEGSKA (reference sequence). CDR3 in DNA: TGCAGTGCTAGTGGGGACAAGCCGCAAGAGACCCAGTACTTC. Translation gives CSASGDKPQETQYF.

Comments on this clone: The identical CDR3 is also encoded by other nucleotide sequences in the sample. V is TRBV29-1 and J is TRBJ2-1, with D tentatively TRBD2 (7 bases). V was pared by 8 bases and J by 7 bases, with 21 bases between. In germline, CDR1 is SQVTM, CDR2 ANQGSEA. CDR3 length: 14 residues. CDR3 protein: CSTTGTQGGNEQFF. The CDR3 coding sequence is TGCAGCACCACCGGGACACAGGGAGGGAATGAGCAGTTCTTC.

The chain joins TRBV5-5 to TRBJ1-2; D gene ambiguous. CDR3 length: 12 amino acids. Germline CDR1 is SGHKS and CDR2 is YYEKEE (reference sequence). Trimming cost V 7 bases and J 1 base, with 8 bases left between them. CDR3 sequence: CASYGVNYGYTF. CDR3 DNA sequence: TGTGCCAGCTACGGGGTTAACTATGGCTACACCTTC. The entire variable domain, with the rest obtained from reference TRBV5-5 and TRBJ1-2, is as follows: DAGVTQSPTHLIKTRGQQVTLRCSPISGHKSVSWYQQVLGQGPQFIFQYYEKEERGRGNFPDRFSARQFPNYSSELNVNALLLGDSALYLCASYGVNYGYTFGSGTRLTVV.

The chain links TRBV30 to TRBJ1-2; no firm D call. V dropped 3 bases and J dropped 5 bases, with 13 bases sitting between them. This CDR3 has 13 amino acids. Germline V gene sequence: CDR1 GTSNPN, CDR2 SVGIG (reference sequence). The CDR3 sequence is CAWSTGILYGYTF. The CDR3, as DNA: TGTGCCTGGAGCACGGGGATCTTATATGGCTACACCTTC. Supplemented by reference TRBV30 and TRBJ1-2, the full variable domain reads SQTIHQWPATLVQPVGSPLSLECTVEGTSNPNLYWYRQAAGRGLQLLFYSVGIGQISSEVPQNLSASRPQDRQFILSSKKLLLSDSGFYLCAWSTGILYGYTFGSGTRLTVV.

The gene calls are TRBV3-1 (or the pseudogene TRBV3-2) and TRBJ2-7; TRBD2 matches 12 bases. V was clipped by 6 bases and J by 6 bases; unmatched bases: 18. This CDR3 comprises 18 residues. Germline CDR1 LGHDT, CDR2 YNNKEL (reference sequence). For the CDR3, the DNA is TGTGCCAGCAGGCACGGGACAGCTAGCGGGGGGGCCTCGAGCGAGCAGTACTTC. It is translated as CASRHGTASGGASSEQYF.

The V call is TRBV7-9, the J call TRBJ2-3, with 11 bases fitting TRBD2. V lost 5 bases, J lost 2 bases, and 6 bases stayed unmatched. This CDR3 is built from 16 residues. Germline V gene sequence: CDR1 SEHNR, CDR2 FQNEAQ (reference sequence). The CDR3 sequence is CASSPHSGGATDTQYF. CDR3 sequence (DNA): TGTGCCAGCAGCCCACATAGCGGGGGGGCCACAGATACGCAGTATTTT.

V gene TRBV24-1 combines with J gene TRBJ2-3; D may be TRBD2 (6 bases). Germline V CDR1 and CDR2: KGHDR, SFDVKD. The length of the CDR3 is 16 residues. Trimming took 1 base from V and 2 from J, leaving 12 bases between them. CDR3 sequence: CATSDFGGEYTDTQYF. CDR3 in DNA: TGTGCCACCAGTGATTTCGGAGGGGAATACACAGATACGCAGTATTTT.

This clone has only one observation. The rearrangement links TRBV5-1 to TRBJ2-2, with 11 bases matching TRBD2. Germline loops: CDR1 SGHRS, CDR2 YFSETQ. The V and J ends lost 4 bases and 8 bases, in that order; junction bases with no gene match: 7. CDR3 length: 15 residues. The CDR3 here is CASSPPSGGSGELFF. Written as DNA, the CDR3 is TGCGCCAGCAGCCCCCCTAGCGGGGGGAGTGGGGAGCTGTTTTTT.

The rearrangement joins TRBV5-4 to TRBJ2-3; 10 nucleotides line up with TRBD1. The CDR3 is 16 amino acids. Per germline, CDR1 SGHNT and CDR2 YYREEE (reference sequence). The trim removed 4 bases at V and 4 bases at J, leaving 9 bases unmatched. The CDR3 spells CASSRPSGTGADTQYF. CDR3 bases: TGTGCCAGCAGCCGACCCTCCGGGACAGGGGCAGATACGCAGTATTTT.

This chain uses TRBV6-5 with TRBJ2-4; weak D call: TRBD1 (5 bases). Trimming stripped 0 bases from V and 6 bases from J, with 12 bases between. The CDR3 length is 15 residues. CDR1 is MNHEY, CDR2 SVGAGI, per germline. CDR3 region: CASSYSGRVGNIQYF. DNA for the CDR3: TGTGCCAGCAGTTACTCGGGCAGGGTTGGAAACATTCAGTACTTC.

This chain uses TRBV4-1 with TRBJ1-2, with TRBD1 identical over 7 bases. This CDR3 region has 15 residues. Losses at the gene ends were 4 bases for V and 7 bases for J; bases not matched to a gene: 12. Per the germline V gene, CDR1 is MGHRA and CDR2 is YSYEKL. CDR3 loop: CASSRPDRDATGYTF. The CDR3 bases are TGCGCCAGCAGCCGCCCTGACAGGGACGCTACTGGCTACACCTTC.

The rearrangement uses TRBV29-1 and TRBJ2-3; perhaps TRBD2 as D (5 bases). Germline V CDR1 and CDR2: SQVTM, ANQGSEA. The CDR3 has 13 residues. V gave up 6 bases and J gave up 2 bases, with 12 bases separating them. The CDR3 sequence is CSVNRENTDTQYF. The CDR3 DNA reads as TGCAGCGTCAATAGGGAGAACACAGATACGCAGTATTTT.

DNA for the CDR3: TGTGCCAGCAGCCCAAATCAGGCAGGAGAAGCTTTCTTT. Translating gives CASSPNQAGEAFF. The V call is TRBV7-3, the J call TRBJ1-1; unclear D gene. From germline, CDR1 is SGHTA and CDR2 FQGTGA. The germline V and J ends were trimmed by 5 bases and 8 bases, with 15 bases remaining between them. The CDR3 has 13 residues.

The rearrangement links TRBV2 to TRBJ2-2; the match to TRBD2 covers 13 bases. The J segment lost 4 bases and the V segment lost 8 bases, leaving 4 bases of the junction unmatched. The CDR3 consists of 15 residues. Germline CDR1 SNHLY, CDR2 FYNNEI. CDR3 residues: CASSGLAGLTGELFF. The DNA for the CDR3 is TGTGCCAGCTCGGGACTAGCGGGACTCACCGGGGAGCTGTTTTTT.

V usage is TRBV12-5 and J usage is TRBJ1-4, with 9 bases that match TRBD1. The CDR3 is made up of 16 amino acids. Losses at the gene ends were 3 bases for V and 10 bases for J; bases not matched to a gene: 12. Per germline, CDR1 LGHNT and CDR2 FRNRAP. The CDR3 reads CASGFSVGQGGVKLFF. The CDR3 nucleotides read TGTGCTAGTGGTTTCTCGGTGGGACAGGGTGGAGTAAAACTGTTTTTT.